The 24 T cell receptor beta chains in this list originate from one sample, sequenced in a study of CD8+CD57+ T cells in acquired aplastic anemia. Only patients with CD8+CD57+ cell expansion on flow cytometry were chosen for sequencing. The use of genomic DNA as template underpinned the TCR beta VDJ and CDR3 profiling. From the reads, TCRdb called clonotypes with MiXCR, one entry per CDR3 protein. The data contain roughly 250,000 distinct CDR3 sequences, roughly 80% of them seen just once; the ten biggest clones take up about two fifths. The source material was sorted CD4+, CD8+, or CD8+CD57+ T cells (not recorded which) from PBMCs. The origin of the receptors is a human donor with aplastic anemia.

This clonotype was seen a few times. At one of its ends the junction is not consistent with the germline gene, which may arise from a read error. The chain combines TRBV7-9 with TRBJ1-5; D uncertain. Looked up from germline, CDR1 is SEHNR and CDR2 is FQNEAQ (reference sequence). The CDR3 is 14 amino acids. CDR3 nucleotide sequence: TGTGCCAGCAGCTTAGTACCCGGCGAGCTGCCCTTTGGATTT. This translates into CASSLVPGELPFGF.

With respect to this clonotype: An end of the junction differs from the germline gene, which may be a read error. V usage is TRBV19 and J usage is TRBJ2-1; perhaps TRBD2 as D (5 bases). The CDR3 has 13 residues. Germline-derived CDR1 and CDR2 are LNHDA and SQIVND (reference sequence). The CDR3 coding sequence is TGTGCCAGTAGTGATGAGGGAATCCATGAGCAGTCCTTC. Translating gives CASSDEGIHEQSF.

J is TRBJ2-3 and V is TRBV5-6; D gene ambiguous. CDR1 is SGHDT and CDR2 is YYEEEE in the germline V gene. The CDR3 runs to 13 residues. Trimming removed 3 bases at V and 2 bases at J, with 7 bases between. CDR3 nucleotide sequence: TGTGCCAGCAGCTCGGACCTCACAGATACGCAGTATTTT. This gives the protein CASSSDLTDTQYF.

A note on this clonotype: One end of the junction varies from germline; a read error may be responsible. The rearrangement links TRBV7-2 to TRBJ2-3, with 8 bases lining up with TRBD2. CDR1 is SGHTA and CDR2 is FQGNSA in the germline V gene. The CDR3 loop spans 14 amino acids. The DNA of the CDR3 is TGTGCCAGCAGCTTAGCGGAGCGGGGGTACTACCATGATTTT. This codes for CASSLAERGYYHDF.

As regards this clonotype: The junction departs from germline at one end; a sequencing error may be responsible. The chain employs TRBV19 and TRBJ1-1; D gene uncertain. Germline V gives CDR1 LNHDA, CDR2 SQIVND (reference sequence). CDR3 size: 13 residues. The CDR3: CASSIGLNAEALF. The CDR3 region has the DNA TGTGCCAGTAGTATAGGTTTAAACGCTGAAGCTTTGTTC. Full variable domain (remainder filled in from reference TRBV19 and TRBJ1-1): DGGITQSPKYLFRKEGQNVTLSCEQNLNHDAMYWYRQDPGQGLRLIYYSQIVNDFQKGDIAEGYSVSREKKESFPLTVTSAQKNPTAFYLCASSIGLNAEALFGQGTRLTVV.

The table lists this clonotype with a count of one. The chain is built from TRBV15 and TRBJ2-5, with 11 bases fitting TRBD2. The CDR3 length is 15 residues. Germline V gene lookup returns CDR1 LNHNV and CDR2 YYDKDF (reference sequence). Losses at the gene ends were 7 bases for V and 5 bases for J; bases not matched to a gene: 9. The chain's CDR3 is CATNGGTSGKETQYF. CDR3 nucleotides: TGTGCCACCAACGGCGGGACTAGCGGAAAGGAGACCCAGTACTTC.

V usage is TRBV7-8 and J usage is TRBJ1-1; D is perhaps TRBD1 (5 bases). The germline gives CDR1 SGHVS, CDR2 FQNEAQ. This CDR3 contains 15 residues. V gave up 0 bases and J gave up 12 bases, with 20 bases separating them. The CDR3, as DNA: TGTGCCAGCAGCTTAGCTGGGGGACCGAATACGGAATCTTTCTTT. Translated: CASSLAGGPNTESFF.

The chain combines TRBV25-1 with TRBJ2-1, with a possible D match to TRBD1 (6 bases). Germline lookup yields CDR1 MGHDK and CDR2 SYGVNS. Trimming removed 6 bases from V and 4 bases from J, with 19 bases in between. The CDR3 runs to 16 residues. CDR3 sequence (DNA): TGTGCCAGCAGAGGCGCAGGAACAGGGTTTTACAATGAGCAGTTCTTC. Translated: CASRGAGTGFYNEQFF.

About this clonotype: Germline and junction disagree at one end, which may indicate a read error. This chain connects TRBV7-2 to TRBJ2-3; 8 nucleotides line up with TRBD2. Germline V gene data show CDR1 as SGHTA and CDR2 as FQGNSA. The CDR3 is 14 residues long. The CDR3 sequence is CASSLASGPGDTQF. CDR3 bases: TGTGCCAGCAGCTTGGCTAGCGGGCCCGGAGATACGCAGTTT.

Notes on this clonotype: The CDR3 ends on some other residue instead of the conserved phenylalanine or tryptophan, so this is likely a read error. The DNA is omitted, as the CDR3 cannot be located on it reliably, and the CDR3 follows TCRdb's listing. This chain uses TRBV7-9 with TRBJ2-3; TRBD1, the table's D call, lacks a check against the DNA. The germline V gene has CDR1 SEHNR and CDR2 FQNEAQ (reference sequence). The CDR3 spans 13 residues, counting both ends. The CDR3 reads CASGDAGTYAPNV.

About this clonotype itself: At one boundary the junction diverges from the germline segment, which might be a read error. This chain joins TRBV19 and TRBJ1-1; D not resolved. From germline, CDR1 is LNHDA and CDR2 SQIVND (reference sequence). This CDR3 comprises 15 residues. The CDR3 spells CASSLARAGNNEPFF. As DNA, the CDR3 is TGTGCCAGTAGTTTAGCTAGGGCAGGCAACAATGAACCTTTCTTT.

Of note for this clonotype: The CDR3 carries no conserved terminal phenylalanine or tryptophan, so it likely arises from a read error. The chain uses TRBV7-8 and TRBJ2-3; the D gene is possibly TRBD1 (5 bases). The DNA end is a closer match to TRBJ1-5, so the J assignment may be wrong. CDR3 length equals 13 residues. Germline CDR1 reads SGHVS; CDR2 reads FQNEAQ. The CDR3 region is CASGDGGTDTQHS. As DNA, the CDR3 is TGTGCCAGCGGGGACGGGGGAACAGATACGCAGCATTCT.

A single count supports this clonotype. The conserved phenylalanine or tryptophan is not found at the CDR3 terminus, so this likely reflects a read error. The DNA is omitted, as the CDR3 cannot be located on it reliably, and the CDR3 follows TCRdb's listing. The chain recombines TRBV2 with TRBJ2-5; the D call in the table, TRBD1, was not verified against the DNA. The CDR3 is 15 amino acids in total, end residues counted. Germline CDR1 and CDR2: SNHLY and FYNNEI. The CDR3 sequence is CASRTPGQADLAEQY.

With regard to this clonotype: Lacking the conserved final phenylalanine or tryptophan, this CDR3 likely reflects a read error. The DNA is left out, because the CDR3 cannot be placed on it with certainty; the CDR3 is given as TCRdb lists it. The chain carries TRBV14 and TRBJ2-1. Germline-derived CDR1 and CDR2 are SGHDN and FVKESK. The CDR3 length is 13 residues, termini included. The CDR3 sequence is CASSQGRTEANVL.

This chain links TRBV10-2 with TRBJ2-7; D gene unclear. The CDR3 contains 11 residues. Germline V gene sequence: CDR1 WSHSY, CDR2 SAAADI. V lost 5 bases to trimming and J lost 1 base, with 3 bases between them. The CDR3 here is CASSTSYEQYF. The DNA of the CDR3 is TGCGCCAGCAGTACATCCTACGAGCAGTACTTC.

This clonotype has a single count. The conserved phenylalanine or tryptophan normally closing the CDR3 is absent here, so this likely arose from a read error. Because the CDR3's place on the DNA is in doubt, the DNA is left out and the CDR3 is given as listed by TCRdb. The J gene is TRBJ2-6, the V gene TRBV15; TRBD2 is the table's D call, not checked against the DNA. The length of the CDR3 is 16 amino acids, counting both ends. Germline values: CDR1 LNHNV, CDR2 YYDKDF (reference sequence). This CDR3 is CATSRGSEQGTQDFGP.

The CDR3, as DNA: TGTGCCAGCAGCTTTCATCCCGACGGCTTGGACTATGGCTACACCTTC. Protein: CASSFHPDGLDYGYTF. The gene calls are TRBV11-3 and TRBJ1-2; D not resolved. The CDR3 runs to 16 residues. Trimming removed 3 bases at V and 3 bases at J, with 17 bases between. Germline V gene sequence: CDR1 SGHNT, CDR2 YENEEA. Filled out from reference TRBV11-3 and TRBJ1-2, the complete variable domain reads EAGVVQSPRYKIIEKKQPVAFWCNPISGHNTLYWYLQNLGQGPELLIRYENEEAVDDSQLPKDRFSAERLKGVDSTLKIQPAELGDSAVYLCASSFHPDGLDYGYTFGSGTRLTVV.

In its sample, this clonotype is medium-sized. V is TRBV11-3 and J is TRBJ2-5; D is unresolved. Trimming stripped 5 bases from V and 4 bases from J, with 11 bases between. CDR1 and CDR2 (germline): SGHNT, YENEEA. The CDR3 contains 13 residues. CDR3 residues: CASSLHLGETQYF. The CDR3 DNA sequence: TGTGCCAGCAGCCTCCACTTGGGAGAGACCCAGTACTTC.

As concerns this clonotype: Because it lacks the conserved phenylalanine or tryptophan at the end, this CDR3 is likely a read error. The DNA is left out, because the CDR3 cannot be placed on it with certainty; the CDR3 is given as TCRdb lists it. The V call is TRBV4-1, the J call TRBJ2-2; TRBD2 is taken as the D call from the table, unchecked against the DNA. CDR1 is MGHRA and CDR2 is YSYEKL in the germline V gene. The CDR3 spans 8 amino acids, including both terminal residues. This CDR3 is CASSQVAG.

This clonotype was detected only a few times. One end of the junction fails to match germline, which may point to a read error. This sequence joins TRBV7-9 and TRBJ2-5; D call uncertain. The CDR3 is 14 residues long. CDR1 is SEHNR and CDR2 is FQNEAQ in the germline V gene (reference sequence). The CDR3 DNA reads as TGTGCCACCAGCAGAGGCAGAGAGCCCGAGACCCAGTACTTC. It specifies CATSRGREPETQYF.

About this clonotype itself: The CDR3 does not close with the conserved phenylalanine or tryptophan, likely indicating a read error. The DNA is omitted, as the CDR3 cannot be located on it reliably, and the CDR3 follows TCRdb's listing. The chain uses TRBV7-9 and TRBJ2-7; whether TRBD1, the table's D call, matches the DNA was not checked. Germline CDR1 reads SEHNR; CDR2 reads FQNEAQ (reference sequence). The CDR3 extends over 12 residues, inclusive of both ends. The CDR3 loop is CASSLQGGARDN.

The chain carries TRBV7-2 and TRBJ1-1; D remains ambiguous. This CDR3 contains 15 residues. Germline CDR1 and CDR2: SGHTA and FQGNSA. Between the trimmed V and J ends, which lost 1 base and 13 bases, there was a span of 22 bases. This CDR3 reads CASSLDLGGDYDYFF. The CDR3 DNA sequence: TGTGCCAGCAGCTTAGATCTGGGCGGCGACTATGACTATTTCTTT.

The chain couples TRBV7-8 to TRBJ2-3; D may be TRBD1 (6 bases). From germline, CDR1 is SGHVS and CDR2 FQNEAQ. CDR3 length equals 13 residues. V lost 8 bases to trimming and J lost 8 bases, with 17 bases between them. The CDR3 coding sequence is TGTGCCAGCGGGGAAGGGGGAAGTCCTACGCAGTATTTT. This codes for CASGEGGSPTQYF.

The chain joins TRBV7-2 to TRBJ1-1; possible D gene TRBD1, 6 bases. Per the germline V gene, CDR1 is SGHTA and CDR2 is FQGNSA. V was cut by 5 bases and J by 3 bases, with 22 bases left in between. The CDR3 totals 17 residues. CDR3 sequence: CASSKGHRHTQYTEAFF. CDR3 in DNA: TGTGCCAGCAGCAAGGGACACCGACATACGCAGTACACTGAAGCTTTCTTT.